The 21 T cell receptor beta chains in this list originate from one sample, sequenced in a study of cytomegalovirus exposure and HLA in healthy donors (dated by TCRdb to 2016 to 2017). Receptors were amplified or captured by the immunoSEQ multiplex PCR assay. The multiplex PCR relied on a mix of 60 forward primers for TCR Vbeta segments and 13 reverse primers for TCR Jbeta segments. In its TCRdb copy, this immuneACCESS table keeps in-frame sequences only and misses some clones. Where compared with another copy, unresolved V genes explain less than half of these, and the others have no known cause. This sample gives some 100,000 clones in total; around 82% of them show up just once. Under 4.5% of the sample comes from the top ten. Specimen: PBMCs. All receptors derive from a woman aged 45-59 years in good health and CMV-seropositive.

The V gene is TRBV19, the J gene TRBJ1-2, with 8 positions matching TRBD1. Trimming removed 6 bases from V and 8 bases from J; junction bases left unmatched: 5. Germline lookup yields CDR1 LNHDA and CDR2 SQIVND (reference sequence). CDR3 size: 12 residues. In DNA, the CDR3 is TGTGCCAGTAGCCTCGGGACAGGCGGCTACACCTTC. Translated: CASSLGTGGYTF.

V usage is TRBV6-5 and J usage is TRBJ1-5; D gene unclear. This CDR3 has 13 amino acids. V lost 6 bases, J lost 8 bases, and 14 bases lay in between. Germline CDR1 reads MNHEY; CDR2 reads SVGAGI. CDR3 sequence reads: CASSKLAREPQHF. For the CDR3, the DNA is TGTGCCAGCAGCAAGTTAGCTCGAGAGCCCCAGCATTTT.

The chain combines TRBV10-2 with TRBJ2-1, with D unresolved. The CDR3 has 14 residues. Trimming took 6 bases from V and 0 from J, leaving 9 bases between them. The germline V gene has CDR1 WSHSY and CDR2 SAAADI. The CDR3 reads CASRADFSYNEQFF. CDR3 bases: TGCGCCAGCAGGGCCGATTTCTCCTACAATGAGCAGTTCTTC.

V is TRBV29-1 and J is TRBJ1-1; D remains ambiguous. The germline CDR1 and CDR2 sequences are SQVTM and ANQGSEA. This CDR3 is 14 amino acids long. V was shortened by 4 bases and J by 5 bases, with 17 bases between the two germline ends. For the CDR3, the DNA is TGCAGCGTTGTCGCCAACAATGTTATGACTGAAGCTTTCTTT. Its translation is CSVVANNVMTEAFF.

This chain links TRBV5-4 with TRBJ1-2, with a tentative D call TRBD1 (6 bases). This CDR3 is built from 13 residues. In germline, CDR1 is SGHNT, CDR2 YYREEE (reference sequence). V lost 3 bases to trimming and J lost 6 bases, with 12 bases between them. In nucleotides, the CDR3 is TGTGCCAGCAGCTCACAGGGAAAGGATGGCTACACCTTC. Translation gives CASSSQGKDGYTF. The full variable domain, completed using reference TRBV5-4 and TRBJ1-2, is ETGVTQSPTHLIKTRGQQVTLRCSSQSGHNTVSWYQQALGQGPQFIFQYYREEENGRGNFPPRFSGLQFPNYSSELNVNALELDDSALYLCASSSQGKDGYTFGSGTRLTVV.

With regard to this clone: Other nucleotide sequences in the sample specify the same CDR3. The V call is TRBV20-1, the J call TRBJ2-5; D is uncertain. This CDR3 comprises 11 residues. V lost 6 bases and J 0 bases, leaving 5 bases between the germline ends. Germline V gene sequence: CDR1 DFQATT, CDR2 SNEGSKA (reference sequence). For the CDR3, the DNA is TGCAGTGCACAAGACCAAGAGACCCAGTACTTC. Its protein is CSAQDQETQYF.

J is TRBJ2-3 and V is TRBV12-5, with D perhaps TRBD2 (5 bases). The germline V gene has CDR1 LGHNT and CDR2 FRNRAP. This CDR3 comprises 14 residues. Trimming left V 1 base short and J 4 bases short, with 9 bases between. The CDR3 sequence: CASGLGTFSDTQYF. As DNA, the CDR3 is TGTGCTAGTGGTTTGGGGACTTTTTCAGATACGCAGTATTTT.

The rearrangement links TRBV7-2 to TRBJ2-1; D is ambiguous. The germline CDR1 and CDR2 sequences are SGHTA and FQGNSA. V lost 6 bases and J 7 bases, leaving 16 bases between the germline ends. The CDR3 consists of 14 residues. CDR3 nucleotide sequence: TGTGCCAGCAGGCCCGGAACAGTTAAAAATGAGCAGTTCTTC. Translation: CASRPGTVKNEQFF.

The V gene is TRBV10-3, the J gene TRBJ2-3, with 8 bases matching TRBD2. This CDR3 spans 19 amino acids. The V and J ends lost 0 bases and 6 bases, in that order; junction bases with no gene match: 17. The V gene's germline CDR1 is ENHRY and CDR2 SYGVKD. The CDR3: CAISESLAGGGVSRDTQYF. The CDR3, as DNA: TGTGCCATCAGTGAGTCACTCGCGGGGGGCGGTGTATCGAGGGATACGCAGTATTTT.

For the CDR3, the DNA is TGTGCCACCAGCAGAGATCTCGGCAGGGTTGGAAACACCATATATTTT. Amino acid sequence: CATSRDLGRVGNTIYF. This chain joins TRBV15 and TRBJ1-3; the D gene is possibly TRBD1 (5 bases). Germline V gives CDR1 LNHNV, CDR2 YYDKDF (reference sequence). The CDR3 contains 16 residues. Trimming left V 0 bases short and J 3 bases short, with 12 bases between.

This clone was detected only once. The chain links TRBV15 to TRBJ1-2, with 8 bases lining up with TRBD1. Germline V gene sequence: CDR1 LNHNV, CDR2 YYDKDF (reference sequence). With V trimmed by 1 base and J by 7 bases, 8 bases remained unmatched. The CDR3 is 15 amino acids. Here the CDR3 reads CATSRAGTGYTGYTF. CDR3 coding DNA: TGTGCCACCAGCAGAGCTGGGACAGGCTACACTGGCTACACCTTC.

The genes are TRBV5-1 and TRBJ2-2, with TRBD2 as a possible D gene (5 bases). The CDR3 sequence is 16 residues long. Trimming cost V 0 bases and J 7 bases, with 16 bases left between them. The germline V gene has CDR1 SGHRS and CDR2 YFSETQ. The CDR3, as DNA: TGCGCCAGCAGCTTGGCGCTGGTTAGCGCAGGCGGGGAGCTGTTTTTT. It yields the protein CASSLALVSAGGELFF.

The chain joins TRBV7-9 to TRBJ2-5; TRBD2 agrees at 9 bases. Trimming removed 5 bases from V and 0 bases from J; junction bases left unmatched: 7. Germline V gene data show CDR1 as SEHNR and CDR2 as FQNEAQ (reference sequence). This CDR3 spans 16 amino acids. The CDR3 DNA reads as TGTGCCAGCAGCCAGGTGGCGGGGGGGGACCAAGAGACCCAGTACTTC. Residues: CASSQVAGGDQETQYF.

V usage is TRBV9 and J usage is TRBJ2-7; 15 bases fit TRBD2. The J segment lost 2 bases and the V segment lost 4 bases, leaving 7 bases of the junction unmatched. CDR3 length: 17 amino acids. Germline CDR1 reads SGDLS; CDR2 reads YYNGEE. The CDR3 loop reads CASSNGTSGRRPYEQYF. In DNA, the CDR3 is TGTGCCAGCAGCAATGGGACTAGCGGGAGGAGACCCTACGAGCAGTACTTC.

The chain uses TRBV5-1 and TRBJ2-1; possibly TRBD2 for D (5 bases). Trimming took off 3 bases at V and 0 bases at J, with 13 bases between the two ends. This CDR3 is built from 16 residues. Germline V gives CDR1 SGHRS, CDR2 YFSETQ. The CDR3 DNA reads TGCGCCAGCAGCTCAAGTCCGGGGAGCTCCTACAATGAGCAGTTCTTC. Amino acids: CASSSSPGSSYNEQFF.

The chain couples TRBV11-3 to TRBJ2-2, with D tentatively TRBD2 (6 bases). This CDR3 spans 14 amino acids. Deletions cut 6 bases from V and 0 bases from J, with 8 bases between. CDR1 and CDR2 from the germline V gene are SGHNT and YENEEA. As DNA, the CDR3 is TGTGCCAGCAGGGAGGGGCCGAACACCGGGGAGCTGTTTTTT. The encoded protein is CASREGPNTGELFF.

This clone is a singleton in its sample. The rearrangement links TRBV4-2 to TRBJ2-1; D perhaps matches TRBD2 (6 bases). Germline CDR1 and CDR2: LGHNA and YNFKEQ. This CDR3 has 16 residues. The V and J ends lost 0 bases and 5 bases respectively, with 14 bases between them. CDR3 DNA sequence: TGTGCCAGCAGCCAAGAGACGGGAGCCCTAAACAATGAGCAGTTCTTC. Residues: CASSQETGALNNEQFF.

This clone showed up just once. The CDR3 bases are TGCGCCAGCAGCCAAGAACGGTGGAGTAACAATGAAAAACTGTTTTTT. Translated, it gives CASSQERWSNNEKLFF. This chain links TRBV4-1 with TRBJ1-4; D gene ambiguous. The CDR3 covers 16 residues. Per the germline V gene, CDR1 is MGHRA and CDR2 is YSYEKL. V was clipped by 0 bases and J by 5 bases, with 13 bases between them.

This chain links TRBV4-1 with TRBJ1-1, with 7 bases that match TRBD1. V was pared by 4 bases and J by 1 base, with 3 bases of the junction left unmatched. The CDR3 is 14 amino acids. Germline assignment: CDR1 MGHRA and CDR2 YSYEKL. The CDR3 DNA reads TGCGCCAGCAGCCCGAGGACAGGGAACACTGAAGCTTTCTTT. Translated: CASSPRTGNTEAFF.

The chain carries TRBV10-3 and TRBJ2-7, with TRBD1 matching over 9 bases. Germline values: CDR1 ENHRY, CDR2 SYGVKD. Germline trimming cut 10 bases from V and 1 base from J; bases unmatched to any gene: 8. The CDR3 extends over 14 amino acids. For the CDR3, the DNA is TGTGCCACCCAGAGGACAGGGGATTCCTACGAGCAGTACTTC. It specifies CATQRTGDSYEQYF.

V gene TRBV5-4 combines with J gene TRBJ2-3; 7 bases match TRBD2. The CDR3 extends over 16 amino acids. Germline V lookup: CDR1 SGHNT, CDR2 YYREEE (reference sequence). The junction had 10 bases not matched to a gene; V was cut back by 4 bases and J by 2 bases. This CDR3 is CASSRREGRVTDTQYF. The CDR3 DNA reads as TGTGCCAGCAGCCGGAGGGAGGGCCGGGTCACAGATACGCAGTATTTT.